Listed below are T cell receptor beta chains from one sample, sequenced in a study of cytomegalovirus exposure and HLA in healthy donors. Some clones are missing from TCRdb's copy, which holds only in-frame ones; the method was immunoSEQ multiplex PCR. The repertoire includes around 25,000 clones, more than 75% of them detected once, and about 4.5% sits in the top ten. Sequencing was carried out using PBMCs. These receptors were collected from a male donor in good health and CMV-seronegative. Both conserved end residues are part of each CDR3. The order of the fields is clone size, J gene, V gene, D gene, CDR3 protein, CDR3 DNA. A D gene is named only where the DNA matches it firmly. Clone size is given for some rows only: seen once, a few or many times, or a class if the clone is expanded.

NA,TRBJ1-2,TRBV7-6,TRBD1,CASSLAAGTGFFYGYTF,TGTGCCAGCAGCTTAGCTGCCGGGACAGGGTTCTTCTATGGCTACACCTTC
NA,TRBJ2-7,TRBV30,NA,CAWRNRAPYEQYF,TGTGCCTGGAGGAACAGGGCTCCCTACGAGCAGTACTTC
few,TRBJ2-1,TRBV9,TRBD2,CASSVIAGVAYNEQFF,TGTGCCAGCAGCGTTATAGCGGGAGTCGCCTACAATGAGCAGTTCTTC
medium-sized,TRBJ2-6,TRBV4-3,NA,CASSYDRTSGANVLTF,TGCGCCAGCAGCTACGACAGGACCTCTGGGGCCAACGTCCTGACTTTC
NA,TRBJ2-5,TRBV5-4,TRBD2,CASSLAGGSGETQYF,TGTGCCAGCAGCTTGGCGGGGGGTAGTGGGGAGACCCAGTACTTC
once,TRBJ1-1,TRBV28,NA,CASSFPGVSTEAFF,TGTGCCAGCAGTTTTCCGGGGGTAAGCACTGAAGCTTTCTTT
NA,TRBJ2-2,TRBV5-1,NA,CASSTETHGTGELFF,TGCGCCAGCAGCACAGAAACACATGGAACCGGGGAGCTGTTTTTT
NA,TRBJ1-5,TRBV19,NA,CASRNREGSWPQHF,TGTGCCAGTAGAAACAGGGAGGGATCGTGGCCCCAGCATTTT
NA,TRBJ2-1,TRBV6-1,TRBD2,CASTRDSGGLNEQFF,TGTGCCAGCACCCGAGATAGCGGGGGGTTGAATGAGCAGTTCTTC
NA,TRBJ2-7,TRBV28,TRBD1,CASKHTGGDEQYF,TGTGCCAGCAAACATACAGGGGGCGACGAGCAGTACTTC
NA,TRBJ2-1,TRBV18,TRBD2,CASSPPNLAGSPEQFF,TGTGCCAGCTCACCACCCAATCTAGCGGGATCCCCTGAGCAGTTCTTC
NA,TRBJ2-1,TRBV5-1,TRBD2,CASSLAASGTNNEQFF,TGCGCCAGCAGCTTGGCGGCTAGCGGGACCAACAATGAGCAGTTCTTC
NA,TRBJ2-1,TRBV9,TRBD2,CASSVSGGAGNEQFF,TGTGCCAGCAGCGTTAGCGGGGGGGCGGGCAATGAGCAGTTCTTC
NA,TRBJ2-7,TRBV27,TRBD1,CASSFKGQGWYEQYF,TGTGCCAGCAGTTTTAAAGGACAGGGATGGTACGAGCAGTACTTC
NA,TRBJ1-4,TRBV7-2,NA,CASSPRGPREKLFF,TGTGCCAGCAGCCCCCGAGGGCCCAGAGAAAAACTGTTTTTT
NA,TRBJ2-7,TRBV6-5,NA,CASSALGGPPYEQYF,TGTGCCAGCAGCGCCCTCGGCGGGCCACCCTACGAGCAGTACTTC
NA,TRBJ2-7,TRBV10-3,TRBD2,CAISPTSGTNEQYF,TGTGCCATCAGTCCGACTAGCGGGACGAACGAGCAGTACTTC
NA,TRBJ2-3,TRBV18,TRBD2,CASSLHVAGGEPGTDTQYF,TGTGCCAGCTCACTACACGTAGCGGGAGGAGAGCCGGGCACAGATACGCAGTATTTT
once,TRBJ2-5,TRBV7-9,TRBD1,CASSPDRGYLQETQYF,TGTGCCAGCAGCCCCGACAGGGGTTACTTACAAGAGACCCAGTACTTC
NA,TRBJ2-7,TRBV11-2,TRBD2,CASSFPTSGYEQYF,TGTGCCAGCAGCTTTCCGACTAGCGGGTACGAGCAGTACTTC
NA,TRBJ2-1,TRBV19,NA,CASSIADSEPYNEQFF,TGTGCCAGTAGTATAGCGGATAGCGAACCCTACAATGAGCAGTTCTTC
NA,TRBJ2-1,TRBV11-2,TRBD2,CASSLPTSGRARWGEQFF,TGTGCCAGCAGCTTACCTACTAGCGGGAGGGCCAGGTGGGGTGAGCAGTTCTTC
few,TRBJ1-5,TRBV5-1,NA,CASSFGGNQPQHF,TGCGCCAGCAGCTTCGGGGGCAATCAGCCCCAGCATTTT
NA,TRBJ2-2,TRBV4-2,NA,CASSQEVESGELFF,TGTGCCAGCAGCCAAGAAGTAGAATCGGGGGAGCTGTTTTTT
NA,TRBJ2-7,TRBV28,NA,CASSLRPGTYEQYF,TGTGCCAGCAGTTTGCGCCCGGGGACTTACGAGCAGTACTTC
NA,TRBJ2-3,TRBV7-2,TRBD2,CASSPRGPRTSGDTDTQYF,TGTGCCAGCAGCCCCCGTGGCCCCCGGACTAGCGGAGACACAGATACGCAGTATTTT
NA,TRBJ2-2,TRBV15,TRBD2,CATSRRSSGGAHTGELFF,TGTGCCACCAGCAGACGGTCTAGCGGGGGGGCCCACACCGGGGAGCTGTTTTTT
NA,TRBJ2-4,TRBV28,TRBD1,CASALTGNRNIQYF,TGTGCCAGCGCCTTGACAGGGAATAGGAACATTCAGTACTTC